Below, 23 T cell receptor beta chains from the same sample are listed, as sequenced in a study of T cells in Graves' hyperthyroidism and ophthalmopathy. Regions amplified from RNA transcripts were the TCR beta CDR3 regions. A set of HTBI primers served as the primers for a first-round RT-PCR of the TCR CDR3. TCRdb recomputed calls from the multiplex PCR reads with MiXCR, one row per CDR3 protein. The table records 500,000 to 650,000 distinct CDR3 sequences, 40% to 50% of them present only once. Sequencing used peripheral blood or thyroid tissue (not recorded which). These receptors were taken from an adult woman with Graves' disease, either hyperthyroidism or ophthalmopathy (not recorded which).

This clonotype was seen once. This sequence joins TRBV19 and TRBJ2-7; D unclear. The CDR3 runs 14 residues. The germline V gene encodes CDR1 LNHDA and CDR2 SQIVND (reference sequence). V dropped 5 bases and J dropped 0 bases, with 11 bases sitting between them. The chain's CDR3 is CASSLTKSSYEQYF. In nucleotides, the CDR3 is TGTGCCAGTAGTTTGACAAAGAGCTCCTACGAGCAGTACTTC. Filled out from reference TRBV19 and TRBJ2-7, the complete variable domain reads DGGITQSPKYLFRKEGQNVTLSCEQNLNHDAMYWYRQDPGQGLRLIYYSQIVNDFQKGDIAEGYSVSREKKESFPLTVTSAQKNPTAFYLCASSLTKSSYEQYFGPGTRLTVT.

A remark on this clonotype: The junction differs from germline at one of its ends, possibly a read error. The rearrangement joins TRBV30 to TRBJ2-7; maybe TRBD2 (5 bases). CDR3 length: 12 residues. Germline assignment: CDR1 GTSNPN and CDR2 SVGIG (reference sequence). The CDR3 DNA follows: TGTGCCGGGAGTTCCGGCCCCTACGAGCAGTACTTC. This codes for CAGSSGPYEQYF.

Here the CDR3 DNA reads TGTGCTAGAGATTCTGAGGGCGTTGGGGCCAACGTCCTGACTTTC. Translating gives CARDSEGVGANVLTF. V is TRBV25-1 and J is TRBJ2-6; TRBD2 is a possible D gene (5 bases). This CDR3 is 15 amino acids long. Germline CDR1 MGHDK, CDR2 SYGVNS. Looking up the rest from reference TRBV25-1 and TRBJ2-6 gives the full variable domain: EADIYQTPRYLVIGTGKKITLECSQTMGHDKMYWYQQDPGMELHLIHYSYGVNSTEKGDLSSESTVSRIRTEHFPLTLESARPSHTSQYLCARDSEGVGANVLTFGAGSRLTVL.

This CDR3 reads CASSWTSGSAGELFF. Written as DNA, the CDR3 is TGTGCCAGCAGCTGGACTAGCGGGAGCGCCGGGGAGCTGTTTTTT. The rearrangement joins TRBV7-8 to TRBJ2-2; TRBD2 agrees at 13 bases. The length of the CDR3 is 15 residues. The germline CDR1 and CDR2 sequences are SGHVS and FQNEAQ. V dropped 4 bases and J dropped 6; count of bases not matched to a gene: 2.

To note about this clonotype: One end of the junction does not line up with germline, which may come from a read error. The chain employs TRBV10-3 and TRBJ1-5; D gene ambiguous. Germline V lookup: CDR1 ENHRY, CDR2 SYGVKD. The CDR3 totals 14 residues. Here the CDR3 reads CASSYRTERQPQHF. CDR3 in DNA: TGTGCCAGCAGTTACCGAACTGAACGTCAGCCCCAGCATTTT.

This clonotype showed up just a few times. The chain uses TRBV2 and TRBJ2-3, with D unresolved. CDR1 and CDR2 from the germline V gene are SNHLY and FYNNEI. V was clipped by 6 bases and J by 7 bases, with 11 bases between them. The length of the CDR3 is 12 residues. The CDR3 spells CASRQVANTQYF. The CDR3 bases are TGTGCCAGCAGGCAGGTAGCCAATACGCAGTATTTT.

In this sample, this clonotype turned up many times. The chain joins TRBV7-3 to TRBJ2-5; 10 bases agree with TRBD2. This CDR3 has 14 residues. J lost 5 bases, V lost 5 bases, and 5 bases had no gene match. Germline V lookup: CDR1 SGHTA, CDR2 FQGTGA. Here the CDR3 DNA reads TGTGCCAGCAGCCTAAAAGCGGGGGGGGAGACCCAGTACTTC. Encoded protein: CASSLKAGGETQYF.

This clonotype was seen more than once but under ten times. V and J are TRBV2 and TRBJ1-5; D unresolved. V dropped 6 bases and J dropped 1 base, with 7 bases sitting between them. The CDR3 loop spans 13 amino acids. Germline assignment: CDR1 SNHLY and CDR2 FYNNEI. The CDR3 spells CASRHVSNQPQHF. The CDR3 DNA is TGTGCCAGCAGGCACGTAAGCAATCAGCCCCAGCATTTT.

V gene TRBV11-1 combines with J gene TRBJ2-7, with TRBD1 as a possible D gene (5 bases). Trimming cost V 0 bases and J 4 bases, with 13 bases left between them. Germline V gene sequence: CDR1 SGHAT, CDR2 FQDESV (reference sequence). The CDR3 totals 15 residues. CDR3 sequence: CASSLAGQGRYEQYF. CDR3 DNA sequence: TGTGCCAGCAGCTTAGCTGGGCAGGGTCGGTACGAGCAGTACTTC.

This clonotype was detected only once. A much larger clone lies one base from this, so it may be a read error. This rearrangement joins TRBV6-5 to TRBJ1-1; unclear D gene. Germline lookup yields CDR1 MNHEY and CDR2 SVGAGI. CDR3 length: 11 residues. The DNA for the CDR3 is TGTGCCATCAGTTACCACACTGAAGCTTTCTTT. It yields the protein CAISYHTEAFF.

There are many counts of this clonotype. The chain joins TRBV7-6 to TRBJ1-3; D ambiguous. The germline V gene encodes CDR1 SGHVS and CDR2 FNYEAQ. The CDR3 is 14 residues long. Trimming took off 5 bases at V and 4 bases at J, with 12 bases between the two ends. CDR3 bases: TGTGCCAGCAGCAACAGCCTTTGGGGAAACACCATATATTTT. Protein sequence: CASSNSLWGNTIYF.

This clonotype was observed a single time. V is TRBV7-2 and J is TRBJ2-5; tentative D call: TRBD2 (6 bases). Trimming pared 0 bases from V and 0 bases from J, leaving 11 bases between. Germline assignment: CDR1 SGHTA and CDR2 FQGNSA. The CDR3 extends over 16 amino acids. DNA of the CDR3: TGTGCCAGCAGCTTAGCCACCGGGGGATACCAAGAGACCCAGTACTTC. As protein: CASSLATGGYQETQYF. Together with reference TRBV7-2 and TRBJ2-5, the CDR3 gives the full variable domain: GAGVSQSPSNKVTEKGKDVELRCDPISGHTALYWYRQSLGQGLEFLIYFQGNSAPDKSGLPSDRFSAERTGGSVSTLTIQRTQQEDSAVYLCASSLATGGYQETQYFGPGTRLLVL.

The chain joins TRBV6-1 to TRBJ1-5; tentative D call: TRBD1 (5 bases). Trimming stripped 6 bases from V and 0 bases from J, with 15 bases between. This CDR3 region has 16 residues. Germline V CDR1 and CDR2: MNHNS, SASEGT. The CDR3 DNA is TGTGCCAGCAGCGTGGGACCGCCGTATAGCAATCAGCCCCAGCATTTT. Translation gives CASSVGPPYSNQPQHF.

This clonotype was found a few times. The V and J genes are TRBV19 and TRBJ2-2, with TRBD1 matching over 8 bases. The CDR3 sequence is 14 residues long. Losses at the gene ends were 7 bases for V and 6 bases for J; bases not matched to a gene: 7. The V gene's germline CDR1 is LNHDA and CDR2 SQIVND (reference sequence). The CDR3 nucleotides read TGTGCCAGTAACCCCCAGGGGGCCCCCGGGGAGCTGTTTTTT. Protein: CASNPQGAPGELFF.

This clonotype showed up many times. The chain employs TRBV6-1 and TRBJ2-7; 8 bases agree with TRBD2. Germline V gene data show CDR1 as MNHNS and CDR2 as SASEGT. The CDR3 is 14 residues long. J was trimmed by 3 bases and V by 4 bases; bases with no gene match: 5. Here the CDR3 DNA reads TGTGCCAGCAGTGCCGGACTAGCAGACTACGAGCAGTACTTC. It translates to CASSAGLADYEQYF.

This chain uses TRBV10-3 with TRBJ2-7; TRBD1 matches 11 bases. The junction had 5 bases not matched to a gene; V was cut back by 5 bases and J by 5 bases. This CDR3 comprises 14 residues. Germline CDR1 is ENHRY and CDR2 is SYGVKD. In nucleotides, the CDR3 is TGTGCCATCAGTAGGACAGGGGGCAGGGACGAGCAGTACTTC. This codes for CAISRTGGRDEQYF.

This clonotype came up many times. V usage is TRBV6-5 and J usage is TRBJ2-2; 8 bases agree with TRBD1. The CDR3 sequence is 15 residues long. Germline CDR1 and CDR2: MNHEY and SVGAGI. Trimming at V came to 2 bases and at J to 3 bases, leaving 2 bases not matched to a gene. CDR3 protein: CASSYNRGYTGELFF. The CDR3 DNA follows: TGTGCCAGCAGTTACAACAGGGGGTACACCGGGGAGCTGTTTTTT.

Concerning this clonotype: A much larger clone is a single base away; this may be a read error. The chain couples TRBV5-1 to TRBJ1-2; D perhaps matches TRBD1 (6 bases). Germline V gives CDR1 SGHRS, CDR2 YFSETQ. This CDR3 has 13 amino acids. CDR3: CASGFDRSGGYTF. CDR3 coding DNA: TGCGCCAGCGGCTTCGACAGGTCGGGGGGCTACACCTTC.

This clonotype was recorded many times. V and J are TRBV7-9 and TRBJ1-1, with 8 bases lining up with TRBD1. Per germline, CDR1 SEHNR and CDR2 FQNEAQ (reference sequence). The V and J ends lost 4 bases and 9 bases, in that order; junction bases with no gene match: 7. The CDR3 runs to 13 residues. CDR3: CASSSPRGPKAFF. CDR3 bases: TGTGCCAGCAGCTCCCCCAGGGGGCCGAAAGCTTTCTTT.

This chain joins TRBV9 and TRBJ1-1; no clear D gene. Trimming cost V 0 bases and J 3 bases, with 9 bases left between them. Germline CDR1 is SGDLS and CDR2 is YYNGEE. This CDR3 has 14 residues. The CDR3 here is CASSVDDRYTEAFF. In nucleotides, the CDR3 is TGTGCCAGCAGCGTAGATGACCGGTACACTGAAGCTTTCTTT.

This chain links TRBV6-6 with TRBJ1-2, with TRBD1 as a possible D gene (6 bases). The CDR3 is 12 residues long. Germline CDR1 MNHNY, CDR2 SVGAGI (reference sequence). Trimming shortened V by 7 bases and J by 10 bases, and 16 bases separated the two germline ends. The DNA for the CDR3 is TGTGCCAGCACAAGGGGGGCTGGTGACTACACCTTC. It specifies CASTRGAGDYTF.

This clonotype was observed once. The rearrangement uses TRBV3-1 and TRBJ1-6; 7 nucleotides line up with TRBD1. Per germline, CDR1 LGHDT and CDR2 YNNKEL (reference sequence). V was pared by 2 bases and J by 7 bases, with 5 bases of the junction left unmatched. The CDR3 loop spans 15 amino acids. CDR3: CASSQTGTANSPLHF. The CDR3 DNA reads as TGTGCCAGCAGCCAAACGGGGACAGCCAATTCACCCCTCCACTTT.

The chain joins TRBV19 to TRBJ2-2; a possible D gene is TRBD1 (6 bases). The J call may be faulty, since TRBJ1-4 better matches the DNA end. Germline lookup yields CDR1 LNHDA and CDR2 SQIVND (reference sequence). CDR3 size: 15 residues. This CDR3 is CASIGTPLEGEKLFF. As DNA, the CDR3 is TGTGCCAGTATCGGGACACCTCTTGAGGGAGAAAAACTGTTTTTT.